This T cell receptor beta chain was recorded in a study of T cells after yellow fever vaccination. Findings and limits, study-wide: The secondary T-cell response peaked on day 5, not day 15, but was weaker.

TCRdb reanalysed the 5' RACE reads using MiXCR and keeps one entry per CDR3 protein. The sample yields some 320,000 distinct CDR3 sequences, around 4.5% seen once. On this clonotype itself: Its target is not known.

The TCR originated in a young man who received the YFV17D yellow fever vaccine. The sequenced sample was PBMCs, obtained 15 days after the yellow fever booster vaccination.

DNA for the CDR3: TGCAGTGCTAGAGACTACAGGGAAGGAGATACGCAGTATTTT. It codes for CSARDYREGDTQYF. J is TRBJ2-3 and V is TRBV20-1, with TRBD1 as a possible D gene (6 bases). From germline, CDR1 is DFQATT and CDR2 SNEGSKA (reference sequence). This CDR3 is built from 14 residues. With 0 bases removed from V and 5 bases from J, the gap between germline ends came to 12 bases.